This record covers a single T cell receptor (beta chain). Its antigen is unknown. This sample is drawn from a study of radiotherapy plus CTLA-4 blockade in lung cancer. Overall study results and limits: Early blood T cell clone dynamics reportedly forecast response best, with interferon-beta. Tumor-origin TCR clones grew in blood after radiotherapy plus ipilimumab.

Method: immunoSEQ multiplex PCR; TCRdb's copy keeps in-frame clones and lacks some. This sample has about 95,000 clones; 80% to 85% occur once, and the top ten carry around 3.6%. The CDR3 consists of 16 residues. CDR1 and CDR2 from the germline V gene are SEHNR and FQNEAQ (reference sequence). V gave up 5 bases and J gave up 2 bases, with 19 bases separating them. Sequencing used peripheral blood, obtained from a patient treated with radiotherapy plus ipilimumab. The sequence derives from a human donor with non-small cell lung cancer who had a partial response to radiotherapy plus ipilimumab. J is TRBJ2-7 and V is TRBV7-9, with D possibly TRBD2 on 7 matching bases. CDR3 protein: CASSGPGGRGTYEQYF. The CDR3 DNA sequence: TGTGCCAGCAGCGGACCCGGGGGGCGAGGTACCTACGAGCAGTACTTC.